A selection of T cell receptor beta chains follows, all from one sample in a study of cytomegalovirus exposure and HLA in healthy donors. Generated by immunoSEQ multiplex PCR, the TCRdb table keeps only in-frame clones and is missing some. Of fewer than 250,000 clones in the sample, over 65% were seen once. Sample: PBMCs. These receptors originate from a young woman in good health and CMV-seronegative. Each CDR3 is given with its conserved first and last residue.

J gene,V gene,CDR3 protein
TRBJ2-2,TRBV5-1,CASSLSGLDTGELFF
TRBJ2-1,TRBV19,CASSMTSGGKSYNEQFF
TRBJ2-5,TRBV6-1,CASSDNDRGKTQYF
TRBJ2-7,TRBV19,CASSIEGLAGGPYEQYF
TRBJ2-3,TRBV27,CASSRFRADTQYF
TRBJ1-2,TRBV2,CASTIGVPGQTHSTF
TRBJ1-5,TRBV19,CASSTRTEQPQHF
TRBJ2-3,TRBV27,CASSTLAGGGADTQYF
TRBJ2-1,TRBV2,CASSLRGNFYNEQFF
TRBJ2-2,TRBV5-1,CASSFRWDTGELFF